The 4 T cell receptor beta chains given below trace back to one sample, sequenced in a study of CD8+ T cells in alopecia areata. Treatment in this sample: oral pan-JAK inhibitor, 5-10 mg twice daily. It was cDNA, reverse transcribed from extracted RNA, that served as the sequencing template. Assay: immunoSEQ multiplex PCR; the TCRdb copy retains only in-frame clones and omits some. The sample comprises 130,000 to 150,000 clones, roughly 80% of which are singletons, and approximately 25% rests with the top ten. The material sequenced was CD8+ T cells sorted from blood, taken at week 4, from a patient treated with tofacitinib. All receptors derive from a human donor with alopecia areata.

The chain joins TRBV4-1 to TRBJ2-2; D uncertain. This CDR3 spans 13 amino acids. V was pared by 1 base and J by 3 bases, with 3 bases between. Germline V lookup: CDR1 MGHRA, CDR2 YSYEKL. The CDR3 loop is CASSQVDTGELFF. The CDR3 nucleotides read TGCGCCAGCAGCCAAGTTGACACCGGGGAGCTGTTTTTT.

With regard to this clone: The same CDR3 is also encoded by other DNA sequences in this sample. The chain recombines TRBV19 with TRBJ2-1; 7 bases are shared with TRBD1. CDR1 is LNHDA and CDR2 is SQIVND in the germline V gene (reference sequence). Trimming cost V 4 bases and J 0 bases; bases outside gene matches: 3. The CDR3 spans 15 residues. The CDR3 loop is CASSTAGGSYNEQFF. The CDR3 region has the DNA TGTGCCAGTAGTACCGCAGGGGGCTCCTACAATGAGCAGTTCTTC.

The chain carries TRBV4-1 and TRBJ1-2, with D perhaps matching TRBD1 (5 bases). CDR3 length equals 15 residues. Between the trimmed V and J ends, which lost 0 bases and 8 bases, there was a span of 16 bases. CDR1 and CDR2 (germline): MGHRA, YSYEKL. CDR3 DNA: TGCGCCAGCAGCCAAGATTTGGCCAGGGAGAGAGGCTACACCTTC. Protein: CASSQDLARERGYTF.

The CDR3 loop reads CASSEWDGRYSGNTIYF. The DNA of the CDR3 is TGCGCCAGCAGTGAGTGGGACGGACGGTACTCTGGAAACACCATATATTTT. The chain carries TRBV10-2 and TRBJ1-3, with D perhaps matching TRBD1 (5 bases). In germline, CDR1 is WSHSY, CDR2 SAAADI. Trimming pared 1 base from V and 0 bases from J, leaving 13 bases between. The CDR3 consists of 17 residues.